This entry features one TCR beta chain sequence. Both 60 Vbeta primers and 13 Jbeta primers went into the PCR. Under the authors' procedure: The count from a later analysis was 79 million or so unique TCR beta chains, some 12 million of them shared. Measured with immunoSEQ multiplex PCR; TCRdb has only the in-frame clones, and not every one. V and J calls and clone size are those listed in that table; D and trimming were worked out from the DNA. The table for this sample gives roughly 120,000 clones. J gave up 2 bases and V 5 bases, and 6 bases lay outside the gene matches. The germline gives CDR1 SEHNR, CDR2 FQNEAQ (reference sequence). This CDR3 is built from 16 residues. This sample was taken from a study of cytomegalovirus exposure and HLA in healthy donors. Among the donors, all were healthy bone marrow donors.

V is TRBV7-9 and J is TRBJ2-1; 10 nucleotides line up with TRBD2. The origin of this receptor is a man younger than 45 in good health and CMV-seronegative. Sequences were obtained from PBMCs. The CDR3 protein is CASSLTSGTPYNEQFF. The CDR3, as DNA: TGTGCCAGCAGCCTAACTAGCGGGACGCCCTACAATGAGCAGTTCTTC.